The clone carrying this T cell receptor beta chain was counted many times. CDR3 length: 11 residues. Germline CDR1 and CDR2: SGHTA and FQGNSA. V lost 2 bases, J lost 4 bases, and 1 base lay in between. These data come from a study of glioma-infiltrating T cells. The iRepertoire nested amplicon-rescue multiplex PCR amplified TCR alpha and beta CDR3s from RNA. TCRdb re-called the multiplex PCR reads with MiXCR, one entry per CDR3 protein. Of about 410,000 distinct CDR3 sequences listed, around 45% were seen once; the top ten hold more than 10%. The TCR originated in a human donor with low-grade glioma or glioblastoma, undergoing nonglioma brain surgery, or in good health (not recorded which). This chain joins TRBV7-2 and TRBJ2-3, with unresolved D. The sequenced sample consisted of glioma tissue, nonneoplastic brain tissue, or PBMCs (not recorded which). CDR3 in DNA: TGTGCCAGCAGCTTACCAGATACGCAGTATTTT. Protein sequence: CASSLPDTQYF.